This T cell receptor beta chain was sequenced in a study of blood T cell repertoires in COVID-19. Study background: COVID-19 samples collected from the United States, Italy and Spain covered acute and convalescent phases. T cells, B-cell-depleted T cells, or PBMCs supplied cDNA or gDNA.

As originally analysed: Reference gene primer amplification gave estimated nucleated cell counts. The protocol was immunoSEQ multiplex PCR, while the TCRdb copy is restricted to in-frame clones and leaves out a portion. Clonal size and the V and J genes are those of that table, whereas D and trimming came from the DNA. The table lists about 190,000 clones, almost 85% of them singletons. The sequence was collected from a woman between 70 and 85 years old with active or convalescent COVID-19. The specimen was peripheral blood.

The DNA of the CDR3 is TGTGCCAGCAGCTTAAAAGGGGGCCCCTACAATGAGCAGTTCTTC. Its translation is CASSLKGGPYNEQFF. The chain links TRBV7-3 to TRBJ2-1; 7 bases agree with TRBD1. J was trimmed by 2 bases and V by 1 base; bases with no gene match: 2. This CDR3 spans 15 amino acids. CDR1 is SGHTA, CDR2 FQGTGA, per germline.